This TCR beta chain was profiled in a study of blood T cells in healthy people across ages. V lost 7 bases to trimming and J lost 0 bases, with 15 bases between them. The CDR3 spans 16 residues. Study-level points and caveats: Older age coincided with a roughly linear decline in TCR beta diversity per million T cells.

In this sample, this clonotype turned up a few times. Its specificity is unknown. Samples had at least 7 million PBMCs isolated from them. Each sample provided at least 5 micrograms of extracted total RNA. A second PCR of about 6 to 12 cycles used a sample-barcoded 5' primer and a J-beta primer mix. MiXCR was run by TCRdb on the 5' RACE reads, yielding one entry per CDR3 protein. In the table there are roughly 1.5 million distinct CDR3 sequences, under 55% of which are singletons. The TCR was taken from a woman aged 18-30 years in good health. The rearrangement links TRBV12-3 or TRBV12-4 to TRBJ1-4; D may be TRBD1 (5 bases). Sequencing used blood. The CDR3 protein is CASNSRDAATNEKLFF. CDR3 coding DNA: TGTGCCAGCAACTCCCGGGACGCAGCAACTAATGAAAAACTGTTTTTT.